Presented here are 7 T cell receptor beta chains from one specimen sequenced in a study of OX40 agonist ivuxolimab in advanced cancers. The assay was immunoSEQ multiplex PCR, and TCRdb's table has in-frame clones only and misses some. The data show around 70,000 clones, about 85% seen once. The source material was CD4+ or CD8+ T cells sorted from blood, sampled in a trial of the OX40 agonist ivuxolimab. These receptors originate from an adult with an advanced solid tumor such as melanoma, head and neck, liver or kidney cancer.

The rearrangement uses TRBV28 and TRBJ1-5; D perhaps matches TRBD1 (5 bases). This CDR3 has 15 amino acids. Trimming took off 2 bases at V and 8 bases at J, with 16 bases between the two ends. Germline CDR1 is MDHEN and CDR2 is SYDVKM. The CDR3 coding sequence is TGTGCCAGCAGTTTACCTCGGCGGGGGATGGAGCCCCAGCATTTT. Protein product: CASSLPRRGMEPQHF.

The V call is TRBV9, the J call TRBJ2-7; perhaps TRBD1 as D (6 bases). V was pared by 3 bases and J by 3 bases, with 22 bases between. Germline lookup yields CDR1 SGDLS and CDR2 YYNGEE. The CDR3 runs 17 residues. CDR3 amino acids: CASSAEPPGAIIYEQYF. CDR3 sequence (DNA): TGTGCCAGCAGCGCCGAGCCCCCAGGGGCGATTATCTACGAGCAGTACTTC.

The V call is TRBV19, the J call TRBJ1-5; tentatively, D is TRBD1 (6 bases). The CDR3 loop spans 15 amino acids. Germline CDR1 is LNHDA and CDR2 is SQIVND (reference sequence). Trimming took off 6 bases at V and 6 bases at J, with 18 bases between the two ends. CDR3 nucleotides: TGTGCCAGTAGACCGTCCGGGGGGGCGGGTCAGCCCCAGCATTTT. As protein: CASRPSGGAGQPQHF.

J is TRBJ1-6 and V is TRBV7-9; TRBD1 is a possible D gene (6 bases). With 5 bases removed from V and 6 bases from J, the gap between germline ends came to 17 bases. In germline, CDR1 is SEHNR, CDR2 FQNEAQ (reference sequence). The CDR3 runs to 16 residues. The CDR3 region is CASSKSAGAGNSPLHF. The DNA of the CDR3 is TGTGCCAGCAGCAAAAGTGCAGGGGCTGGTAATTCACCCCTCCACTTT.

V and J are TRBV19 and TRBJ2-1; no clear D. The CDR3 loop spans 13 amino acids. Trimming took 7 bases from V and 7 from J, leaving 14 bases between them. The germline gives CDR1 LNHDA, CDR2 SQIVND (reference sequence). The CDR3 spells CASTPIGENEQFF. In nucleotides, the CDR3 is TGTGCCAGTACCCCGATTGGAGAGAATGAGCAGTTCTTC.

This chain links TRBV29-1 with TRBJ2-2; 7 bases are a match to TRBD1. The CDR3 is 17 amino acids. With 7 bases clipped from V and 1 base from J, the junction kept 15 bases outside the gene matches. Germline V lookup: CDR1 SQVTM, CDR2 ANQGSEA. For the CDR3, the DNA is TGCAGCGCGGTTAGGCCTACGGGACAGATGAACACCGGGGAGCTGTTTTTT. Its translation is CSAVRPTGQMNTGELFF.

The chain couples TRBV9 to TRBJ2-2; TRBD2 agrees at 7 bases. V dropped 5 bases and J dropped 0; count of bases not matched to a gene: 10. Germline CDR1 and CDR2: SGDLS and YYNGEE. This CDR3 contains 17 residues. The chain's CDR3 is CASSFDGGGANTGELFF. CDR3 in DNA: TGTGCCAGCAGTTTCGATGGGGGAGGGGCGAACACCGGGGAGCTGTTTTTT.